This is a list of T cell receptor beta chains from one sample in a study of CD8+CD57+ T cells in acquired aplastic anemia. From the reads, TCRdb called clonotypes with MiXCR, one entry per CDR3 protein. The sample lists about 68,000 distinct CDR3 sequences, roughly half occurring once. Material: sorted CD4+, CD8+, or CD8+CD57+ T cells (not recorded which) from PBMCs. All receptors derive from a human donor in good health, serving as a control. Each CDR3 is given with its conserved first and last residue. The D gene is left open where the match is weak. Expanded clones are given a class, and other clones once, few, many or no size at all.

D	size	V	J	CDR3	DNA
.	.	TRBV25-1	TRBJ2-5	CASRSSGLLTQYF	TGTGCCAGCAGGTCAAGCGGTCTTTTGACCCAGTACTTC
TRBD2	once	TRBV6-4	TRBJ2-1	CASSDELAGGNEQFF	TGCGCCAGCAGTGACGAACTAGCGGGGGGCAATGAGCAGTTCTTC
TRBD1	.	TRBV15	TRBJ2-7	CATNPGQGLDEQYF	TGTGCCACCAACCCGGGACAGGGATTGGACGAGCAGTACTTC
.	.	TRBV25-1	TRBJ1-2	CASSESEGYYGYTF	TGTGCCAGCAGTGAATCCGAGGGGTACTATGGCTACACCTTC
.	.	TRBV20-1	TRBJ2-3	CSTPHGRTLSTDTQYF	TGCAGCACCCCCCACGGCAGAACCCTCAGCACAGATACGCAGTATTTT
.	.	TRBV29-1	TRBJ2-7	CSVVPSATGYEQYF	TGCAGCGTTGTACCCTCGGCTACTGGATACGAGCAGTACTTC
.	many	TRBV6-5	TRBJ1-5	CASSYLGPYSNQPQHF	TGTGCCAGCAGTTACTTAGGGCCCTATAGCAATCAGCCCCAGCATTTT
.	.	TRBV30	TRBJ1-2	CAWSTSNYGYTF	TGTGCCTGGAGTACTTCTAACTATGGCTACACCTTC
TRBD2	.	TRBV24-1	TRBJ2-2	CATSDLLAGDTGEPLF	TGTGCCACCAGTGATTTGCTAGCGGGAGACACCGGGGAGCCGCTTTTT
TRBD1	once	TRBV9	TRBJ1-6	CASSSTGDSPLHF	TGTGCCAGCAGCTCCACAGGGGATTCACCCCTCCACTTT
TRBD2	.	TRBV7-2	TRBJ2-7	CASSALAGPIYEQYF	TGTGCCAGCAGCGCATTAGCGGGACCCATCTACGAGCAGTACTTC
.	.	TRBV19	TRBJ1-1	CASRGWGFEAFF	TGTGCCAGTAGAGGTTGGGGATTTGAAGCTTTCTTT
.	.	TRBV5-8	TRBJ1-3	CASSLGQNHGNTIYF	TGTGCCAGCAGCTTGGGACAGAACCACGGAAACACCATATATTTT
.	.	TRBV19	TRBJ1-6	CASSMARHKSSYNSPLHF	TGTGCCAGTAGTATGGCCAGACACAAGAGCTCCTATAATTCACCCCTCCACTTT
TRBD1	.	TRBV7-8	TRBJ1-2	CASSLTEGANYGNTF	TGTGCCAGCAGCTTAACCGAGGGGGCTAACTATGGCAACACCTTC
TRBD2	many	TRBV7-3	TRBJ2-1	CASSILAGGDNEQFF	TGTGCCAGCAGCATACTAGCGGGGGGGGACAATGAGCAGTTCTTC
.	.	TRBV19	TRBJ1-2	CASSIEAGYGYTF	TGTGCCAGTAGTATAGAAGCCGGCTATGGCTACACCTTC
.	many	TRBV27	TRBJ2-3	CASSGGDRESDTQYF	TGTGCCAGCAGCGGGGGGGACAGGGAATCAGATACGCAGTATTTT
.	many	TRBV6-1	TRBJ2-7	CASSELSGQRSIEYF	TGTGCCAGCAGTGAATTGTCCGGGCAACGGTCCATCGAGTACTTC
TRBD1	.	TRBV15	TRBJ2-3	CATSRGDRDTDTQYF	TGTGCCACCAGCAGAGGAGACAGGGACACAGATACGCAGTATTTT
.	.	TRBV29-1	TRBJ2-1	CSGGVGLHNEQFF	TGCAGCGGGGGGGTGGGGTTGCACAATGAGCAGTTCTTC
.	medium-sized	TRBV10-3	TRBJ1-1	CAISESIGPNTEAFF	TGTGCCATCAGTGAGTCTATCGGGCCGAACACTGAAGCTTTCTTT
TRBD2	.	TRBV20-1	TRBJ2-1	CSARDLSSGRDEQFF	TGCAGTGCTAGAGATCTGTCTAGCGGGAGGGATGAGCAGTTCTTC
TRBD1	few	TRBV18	TRBJ1-4	CASSPTGVVEKLFF	TGTGCCAGCTCACCGACAGGGGTCGTTGAAAAACTGTTTTTT
.	medium-sized	TRBV19	TRBJ2-1	CASKDLENNEQFF	TGTGCCAGTAAGGACCTAGAGAACAATGAGCAGTTCTTC
.	.	TRBV10-1	TRBJ1-1	CASSEHGEEAFF	TGCGCCAGCAGTGAGCATGGGGAGGAAGCTTTCTTT
.	.	TRBV10-2	TRBJ2-7	CASSADGYEQYF	TGTGCCAGCAGCGCCGACGGCTACGAGCAGTACTTC
TRBD1	.	TRBV5-4	TRBJ1-6	CASSGFGTGYSPLHF	TGTGCCAGCAGCGGGTTCGGGACAGGGTATTCACCCCTCCACTTT
TRBD2	.	TRBV25-1	TRBJ2-1	CASSEPITTSGGARGNEQFF	TGTGCCAGCAGTGAACCCATCACTACTAGCGGGGGGGCCCGTGGCAATGAGCAGTTCTTC
.	.	TRBV4-1	TRBJ2-7	CASSQDRDPSEQYF	TGCGCCAGCAGCCAAGACAGGGATCCCTCCGAGCAGTACTTC
TRBD2	.	TRBV7-9	TRBJ2-3	CASSSGGADTQYF	TGTGCCAGCAGCAGCGGGGGGGCAGATACGCAGTATTTT
TRBD1	.	TRBV7-2	TRBJ2-7	CASSVGTESYEQYF	TGTGCCAGCAGCGTAGGGACAGAGTCCTACGAGCAGTACTTC